This is a list of T cell receptor beta chains from one sample in a study of OX40 agonist ivuxolimab in advanced cancers. Repertoires were generated with immunoSEQ multiplex PCR, while TCRdb's copy carries only in-frame clones and drops some. The sample has 60,000 or so clones, roughly 87% seen once; the top ten hold 11%. The sample here was CD4+ or CD8+ T cells sorted from blood, taken in a trial of the OX40 agonist ivuxolimab. These receptors all come from an adult with an advanced solid tumor such as melanoma, head and neck, liver or kidney cancer. Both conserved end residues are part of each CDR3. A D gene is named only where the DNA matches it firmly. Some rows have no size entry. The others give once, few or many, or a class for an expanded clone.

TRBD2 - TRBJ2-2 TRBV9 CASSGGLAENTGELFF TGTGCCAGCAGCGGCGGACTAGCGGAGAACACCGGGGAGCTGTTTTTT
- - TRBJ2-2 TRBV9 CASSENSRANTGELFF TGTGCCAGCAGCGAAAACAGCCGAGCGAACACCGGGGAGCTGTTTTTT
TRBD1 - TRBJ1-1 TRBV7-2 CASSLGQGVAEAFF TGTGCCAGCAGCTTAGGGCAGGGGGTGGCTGAAGCTTTCTTT
- - TRBJ2-3 TRBV21-1 CASSKRGVGGHSGEADTQYF TGTGCCAGCAGCAAACGCGGGGTCGGGGGGCATTCGGGAGAGGCAGATACGCAGTATTTT
TRBD1 - TRBJ1-6 TRBV5-1 CASSLGWGQNSPLHF TGCGCCAGCAGCTTGGGGTGGGGACAGAATTCACCCCTCCACTTT
- - TRBJ1-5 TRBV28 CASSFLPDSNQPQHF TGTGCCAGCAGTTTCTTACCCGATAGCAATCAGCCCCAGCATTTT
TRBD2 - TRBJ2-7 TRBV4-3 CASSQELAGGSYEQYF TGCGCCAGCAGCCAAGAATTGGCGGGAGGCTCCTACGAGCAGTACTTC
- once TRBJ2-5 TRBV2 CASSEALFLHFQETQYF TGTGCCAGCAGTGAAGCGCTTTTTTTACATTTCCAAGAGACCCAGTACTTC
TRBD2 - TRBJ2-7 TRBV19 CASTASGTYEQYF TGTGCCAGTACGGCTAGCGGGACCTACGAGCAGTACTTC
- - TRBJ2-1 TRBV5-1 CASSLGGLDEQFF TGCGCCAGCAGCTTGGGCGGCCTGGATGAGCAGTTCTTC
- - TRBJ2-7 TRBV5-4 CASSSQQSSYEQYF TGTGCCAGCAGCTCACAGCAGAGCTCCTACGAGCAGTACTTC
TRBD1 few TRBJ1-6 TRBV6-6 CASSSTGGYNSPLHF TGTGCCAGCAGTTCGACAGGGGGCTATAATTCACCCCTCCACTTT
TRBD2 - TRBJ2-7 TRBV6-1 CATLLTSGYEQYF TGTGCCACCCTCTTGACTAGCGGGTACGAGCAGTACTTC
- - TRBJ1-5 TRBV15 CATSRDGGGSQPQHF TGTGCCACCAGCAGAGATGGAGGGGGTAGCCAGCCCCAGCATTTT
- - TRBJ2-3 TRBV11-3 CASSPSVTDTQYF TGTGCCAGCAGCCCCTCGGTCACAGATACGCAGTATTTT
- - TRBJ1-5 TRBV10-2 CASSDTPYFNQPQHF TGCGCCAGCAGTGATACACCTTATTTCAATCAGCCCCAGCATTTT
TRBD1 - TRBJ2-1 TRBV4-1 CASSQGGDRGRFF TGCGCCAGCAGCCAAGGAGGGGACAGGGGGCGATTCTTC
- - TRBJ1-1 TRBV21-1 CASSSDRGSSEAFF TGTGCCAGCAGCTCTGACAGGGGTTCGTCTGAAGCTTTCTTT
TRBD1 - TRBJ1-1 TRBV4-3 CASSQGQGGASEAFF TGCGCCAGCAGCCAGGGCCAGGGGGGGGCAAGTGAAGCTTTCTTT
TRBD2 - TRBJ2-1 TRBV7-6 CASSLTHSGSFYNEQFF TGTGCCAGCAGCTTAACCCATAGCGGGAGCTTTTACAATGAGCAGTTCTTC
- - TRBJ1-5 TRBV19 CASSAPGAGQPQHF TGTGCCAGTAGTGCGCCAGGGGCGGGTCAGCCCCAGCATTTT
TRBD2 - TRBJ2-5 TRBV7-9 CASSLGTSVGETQYF TGTGCCAGCAGCTTAGGGACTAGCGTTGGGGAGACCCAGTACTTC
- - TRBJ2-1 TRBV9 CASSVSSVLEQFF TGTGCCAGCAGCGTATCGTCAGTGTTAGAGCAGTTCTTC
- - TRBJ2-7 TRBV20-1 CSGREGYEQYF TGCAGTGGGCGGGAAGGCTACGAGCAGTACTTC
- - TRBJ2-6 TRBV10-3 CAISAEQAISSSGANVLTF TGTGCCATCAGTGCAGAACAGGCCATATCCTCTTCTGGGGCCAACGTCCTGACTTTC
- - TRBJ1-2 TRBV11-2 CASSWSRDRNYGYTF TGTGCCAGCAGCTGGAGCCGGGACCGAAACTATGGCTACACCTTC
- once TRBJ1-2 TRBV4-3 CASSQGAGYGYTF TGCGCCAGCAGCCAAGGCGCGGGCTATGGCTACACCTTC
- - TRBJ2-1 TRBV5-1 CASSSPGYNEQFF TGCGCCAGCAGCTCCCCGGGGTACAATGAGCAGTTCTTC
- - TRBJ2-5 TRBV11-2 CASSLGTKKNREGETQYF TGTGCCAGCAGCTTAGGAACTAAGAAAAACAGGGAAGGGGAGACCCAGTACTTC
- - TRBJ1-5 TRBV7-9 CASSSVRKNQPQHF TGTGCCAGCAGCTCAGTTCGGAAAAATCAGCCCCAGCATTTT
TRBD2 - TRBJ2-4 TRBV5-1 CASSPGLAGDNIQYF TGCGCCAGCAGCCCGGGACTAGCGGGTGATAACATTCAGTACTTC
TRBD2 - TRBJ2-7 TRBV28 CASSLGGVGEQYF TGTGCCAGCAGTTTAGGGGGGGTTGGGGAGCAGTACTTC
- once TRBJ2-5 TRBV28 CASAPGVGADKETQYF TGTGCCAGCGCCCCCGGGGTCGGGGCCGACAAAGAGACCCAGTACTTC
- - TRBJ2-3 TRBV7-7 CASSLRGAQDTQYF TGTGCCAGCAGCTTACGGGGGGCGCAGGATACGCAGTATTTT
- - TRBJ2-1 TRBV11-1 CASSSGHDNEQFF TGTGCCAGCAGTTCGGGACACGACAATGAGCAGTTCTTC
- - TRBJ2-1 TRBV9 CASSAASNEQFF TGTGCCAGCAGCGCAGCTAGCAATGAGCAGTTCTTC
TRBD2 once TRBJ2-5 TRBV28 CASSFTGGPETQYF TGTGCCAGCAGTTTTACGGGGGGGCCGGAGACCCAGTACTTC